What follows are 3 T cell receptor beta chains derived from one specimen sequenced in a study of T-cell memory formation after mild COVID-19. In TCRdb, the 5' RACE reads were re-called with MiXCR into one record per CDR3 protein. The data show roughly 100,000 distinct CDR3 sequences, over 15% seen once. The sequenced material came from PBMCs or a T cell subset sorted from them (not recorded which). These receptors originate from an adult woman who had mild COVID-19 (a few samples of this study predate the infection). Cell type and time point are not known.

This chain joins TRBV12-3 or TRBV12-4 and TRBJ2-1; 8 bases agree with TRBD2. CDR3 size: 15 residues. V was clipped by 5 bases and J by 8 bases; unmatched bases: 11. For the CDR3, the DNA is TGTGCCAGCAGTCCCTGGGACGCGGGGGGTGATGAGCAGTTCTTC. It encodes CASSPWDAGGDEQFF.

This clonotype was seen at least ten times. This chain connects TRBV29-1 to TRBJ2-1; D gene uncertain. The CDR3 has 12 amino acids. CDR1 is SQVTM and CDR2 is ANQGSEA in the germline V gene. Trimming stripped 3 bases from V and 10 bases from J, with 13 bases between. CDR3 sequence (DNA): TGCAGCGTTGACGCGGACGGTCTCGAGCAGTTCTTC. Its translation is CSVDADGLEQFF.

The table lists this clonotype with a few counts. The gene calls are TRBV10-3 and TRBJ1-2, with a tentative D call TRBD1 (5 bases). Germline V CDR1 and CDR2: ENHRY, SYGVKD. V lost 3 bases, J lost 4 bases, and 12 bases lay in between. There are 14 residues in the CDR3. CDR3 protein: CAISDSGKAYGYTF. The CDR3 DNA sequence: TGTGCCATCAGTGACTCAGGGAAGGCCTATGGCTACACCTTC.